This T cell receptor (beta chain) stems from a study of Ad26.COV2.S vaccination and SARS-CoV-2 variants. Noted treatment: roughly 19 received Ad26.COV2.S at low or high dose, single or two shots; 5 received placebo; per-sample allocation not given. Specimen acquisition occurred on day 63 following the initial vaccine or placebo injection. Expression of Wuhan-strain SARS-CoV-2 spike came from the Ad26 vector that formed the vaccine. Regarding this clone: What it binds is not known.

General study results and limits: The study found similar non-spike TCR breadth in vaccine and placebo recipients. Placebo recipients trailed vaccine recipients in spike-specific TCR breadth. Responses of T cells in total may have been underestimated by the TCR breadth and depth analyses.

Deletions cut 0 bases from V and 2 bases from J, with 8 bases between. This CDR3 has 15 amino acids. Per germline, CDR1 ENHRY and CDR2 SYGVKD. Here immunoSEQ multiplex PCR was the method, and the copy in TCRdb shows in-frame clones only, minus some. This sample carries fewer than 800,000 clones, 70% to 90% of them seen once, and the ten largest clones take approximately 1.5%. V usage is TRBV10-3 and J usage is TRBJ2-1, with unresolved D. The sequence came from a person aged 18-65 years who received the Ad26.COV2.S COVID-19 vaccine or a placebo. The source was peripheral blood, collected in a trial of Ad26.COV2.S vaccine versus placebo. For the CDR3, the DNA is TGTGCCATCAGTGAGTCACGAGGTGCCTACAATGAGCAGTTCTTC. Translating it yields CAISESRGAYNEQFF.